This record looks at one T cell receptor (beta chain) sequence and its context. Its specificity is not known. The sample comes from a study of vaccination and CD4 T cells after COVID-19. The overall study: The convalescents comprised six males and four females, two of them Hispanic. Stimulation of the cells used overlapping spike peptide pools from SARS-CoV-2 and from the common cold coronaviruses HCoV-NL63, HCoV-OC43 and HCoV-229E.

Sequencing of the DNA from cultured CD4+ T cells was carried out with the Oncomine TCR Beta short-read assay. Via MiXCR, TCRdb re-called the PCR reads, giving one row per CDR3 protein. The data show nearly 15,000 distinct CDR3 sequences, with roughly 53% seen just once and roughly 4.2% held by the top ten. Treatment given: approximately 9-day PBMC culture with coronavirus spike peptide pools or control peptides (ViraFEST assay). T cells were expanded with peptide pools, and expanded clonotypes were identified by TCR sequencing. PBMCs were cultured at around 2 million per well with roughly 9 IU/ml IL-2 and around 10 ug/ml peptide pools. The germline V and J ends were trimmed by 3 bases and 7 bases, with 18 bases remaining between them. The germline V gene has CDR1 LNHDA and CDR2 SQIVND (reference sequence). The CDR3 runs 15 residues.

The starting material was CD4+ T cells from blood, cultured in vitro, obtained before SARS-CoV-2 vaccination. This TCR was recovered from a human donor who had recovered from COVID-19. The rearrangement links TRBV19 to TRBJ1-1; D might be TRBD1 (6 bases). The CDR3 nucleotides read TGTGCCAGTAGTATCGATTCCGGGACACGGCTTGAAGCTTTCTTT. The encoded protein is CASSIDSGTRLEAFF.